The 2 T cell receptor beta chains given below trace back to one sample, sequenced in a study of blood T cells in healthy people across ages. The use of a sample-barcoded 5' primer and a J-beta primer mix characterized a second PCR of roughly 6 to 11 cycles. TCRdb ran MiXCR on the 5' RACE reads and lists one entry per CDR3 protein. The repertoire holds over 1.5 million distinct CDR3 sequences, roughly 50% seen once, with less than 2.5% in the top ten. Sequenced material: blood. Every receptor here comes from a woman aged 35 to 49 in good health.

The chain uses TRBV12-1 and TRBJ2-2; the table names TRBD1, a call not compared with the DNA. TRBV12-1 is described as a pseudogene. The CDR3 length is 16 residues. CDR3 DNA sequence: TGTGCCAGCAGCGCAACCGGGACACCAAACACCGGGGAGCTGTTTTTT. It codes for CASSATGTPNTGELFF.

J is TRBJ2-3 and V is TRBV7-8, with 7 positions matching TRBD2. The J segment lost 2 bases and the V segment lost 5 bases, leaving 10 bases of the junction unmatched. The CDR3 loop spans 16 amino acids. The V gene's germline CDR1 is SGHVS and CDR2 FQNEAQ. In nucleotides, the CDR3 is TGTGCCAGCAGCCCCCGGGGGGACCTTAACACAGATACGCAGTATTTT. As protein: CASSPRGDLNTDTQYF.